Shown below are 9 T cell receptor beta chains from a single sample sequenced in a study of blood T cell repertoires in COVID-19. Profiling relied on immunoSEQ multiplex PCR, and the TCRdb table lists in-frame clones only, not all of them. The table shows 150,000 or so clones, with around 89% occurring only once. Sequencing used peripheral blood. These receptors were collected from a young man with COVID-19, enrolled during active disease.

V is TRBV4-3 and J is TRBJ2-7, with 8 bases that match TRBD2. CDR1 is LGHNA and CDR2 is YSLEER in the germline V gene. Trimming took 0 bases from V and 1 from J; bases not matched to a gene: 5. CDR3 length: 16 residues. The CDR3 DNA sequence: TGCGCCAGCAGCCAAGACGGGAGGGACGGGTCCTACGAGCAGTACTTC. The encoded protein is CASSQDGRDGSYEQYF.

As DNA, the CDR3 is TGTGCCAGCAGCTTGGGACAGACCTCCTACAATGAGCAGTTCTTC. It codes for CASSLGQTSYNEQFF. This chain uses TRBV9 with TRBJ2-1; 7 bases agree with TRBD1. The length of the CDR3 is 15 residues. V shed 4 bases and J 0 bases; nucleotides not matched to a gene: 4. The germline gives CDR1 SGDLS, CDR2 YYNGEE.

The chain links TRBV7-8 to TRBJ2-1; D not resolved. This CDR3 region has 16 residues. From germline, CDR1 is SGHVS and CDR2 FQNEAQ. Trimming cost V 0 bases and J 5 bases, with 14 bases left between them. This chain's CDR3 is CASSLAYLIENNEQFF. CDR3 coding DNA: TGTGCCAGCAGCTTAGCATACCTCATAGAAAACAATGAGCAGTTCTTC. Full variable domain (outside the CDR3, taken from reference TRBV7-8 and TRBJ2-1): GAGVSQSPRYKVAKRGQDVALRCDPISGHVSLFWYQQALGQGPEFLTYFQNEAQLDKSGLPSDRFFAERPEGSVSTLKIQRTQQEDSAVYLCASSLAYLIENNEQFFGPGTRLTVL.

This clone was observed once. The V and J genes are TRBV18 and TRBJ2-7, with 10 bases matching TRBD2. Germline-derived CDR1 and CDR2 are KGHSH and LQKENI. The ends lost 1 base at V and 3 bases at J; junction bases unmatched: 24. CDR3 length: 22 amino acids. The DNA for the CDR3 is TGTGCCAGCTCACCACTTAACCTAGCGGGAGTTACCCAATCATCTTCCCTCTACGAGCAGTACTTC. It encodes CASSPLNLAGVTQSSSLYEQYF.

The V and J genes are TRBV28 and TRBJ1-2; D uncertain. CDR1 and CDR2 (germline): MDHEN, SYDVKM. Between the trimmed V and J ends, which lost 8 bases and 1 base, there was a span of 8 bases. The CDR3 covers 12 residues. The CDR3 sequence is CASGVFNYGYTF. CDR3 nucleotides: TGTGCCAGCGGAGTGTTTAACTATGGCTACACCTTC.

The V call is TRBV7-2, the J call TRBJ2-1, with D perhaps TRBD2 (7 bases). This CDR3 region has 14 residues. Germline CDR1 and CDR2: SGHTA and FQGNSA. Between the trimmed V and J ends, which lost 0 bases and 6 bases, there was a span of 9 bases. The CDR3 DNA reads as TGTGCCAGCAGCTTAGCGGGAGGGGGCAATGAGCAGTTCTTC. Protein product: CASSLAGGGNEQFF.

The rearrangement links TRBV13 to TRBJ1-1, with D possibly being TRBD1 (6 bases). Deletions cut 0 bases from V and 12 bases from J, with 14 bases between. The CDR3 extends over 13 amino acids. CDR1 and CDR2 (germline): PRHDT, FYEKMQ (reference sequence). The CDR3 sequence: CASSLGDSLPPFF. The CDR3 DNA reads as TGTGCCAGCAGCTTAGGGGACAGCCTGCCGCCTTTCTTT.

CDR3 in DNA: TGTGCCAGCAGCCCCGGGACTAGCGTCTACAATGAGCAGTTCTTC. This encodes CASSPGTSVYNEQFF. This sequence joins TRBV28 and TRBJ2-1, with 10 bases aligning to TRBD2. Germline trimming cut 6 bases from V and 3 bases from J; bases unmatched to any gene: 5. Germline CDR1 is MDHEN and CDR2 is SYDVKM. The length of the CDR3 is 15 residues.

The genes are TRBV19 and TRBJ2-1; 9 nucleotides line up with TRBD1. Germline V gives CDR1 LNHDA, CDR2 SQIVND (reference sequence). V lost 5 bases, J lost 9 bases, and 17 bases stayed unmatched. The CDR3 has 17 amino acids. In DNA form, the CDR3 reads TGTGCCAGTAGTTCCATGACAGGGGGGCTAGGAGAGAGTGAGCAGTTCTTC. Protein: CASSSMTGGLGESEQFF. Based on the CDR3 plus reference TRBV19 and TRBJ2-1, the full variable domain is DGGITQSPKYLFRKEGQNVTLSCEQNLNHDAMYWYRQDPGQGLRLIYYSQIVNDFQKGDIAEGYSVSREKKESFPLTVTSAQKNPTAFYLCASSSMTGGLGESEQFFGPGTRLTVL.